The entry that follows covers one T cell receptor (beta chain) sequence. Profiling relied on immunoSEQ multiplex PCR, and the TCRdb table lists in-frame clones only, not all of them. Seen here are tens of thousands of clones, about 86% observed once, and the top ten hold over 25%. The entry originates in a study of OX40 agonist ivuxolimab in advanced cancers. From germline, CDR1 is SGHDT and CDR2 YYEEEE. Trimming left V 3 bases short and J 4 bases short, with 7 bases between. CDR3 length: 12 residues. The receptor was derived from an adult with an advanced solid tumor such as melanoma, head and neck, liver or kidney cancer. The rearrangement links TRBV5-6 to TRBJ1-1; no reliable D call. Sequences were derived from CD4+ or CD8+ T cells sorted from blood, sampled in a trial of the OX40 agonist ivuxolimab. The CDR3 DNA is TGTGCCAGCAGCTATACGGGCACTGAAGCTTTCTTT. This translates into CASSYTGTEAFF. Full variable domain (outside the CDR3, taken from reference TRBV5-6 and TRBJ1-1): DAGVTQSPTHLIKTRGQQVTLRCSPKSGHDTVSWYQQALGQGPQFIFQYYEEEERQRGNFPDRFSGHQFPNYSSELNVNALLLGDSALYLCASSYTGTEAFFGQGTRLTVV.